The clone carrying this T cell receptor beta chain has just a few counts. CDR3 length: 15 residues. J gave up 7 bases and V 5 bases, and 9 bases lay outside the gene matches. Germline CDR1 SGHTA, CDR2 FQGNSA. TCRdb re-called the RT-PCR reads through MiXCR, storing one row per CDR3 protein. The table includes hundreds of thousands of distinct CDR3 sequences, approximately 15% detected once. The sequencing sample was made of memory CD4+ T cells from blood. The chain couples TRBV7-2 to TRBJ2-1; 9 bases are a match to TRBD1. The sequence derives from a female donor in good health, serving as a healthy control. CDR3 residues: CASSQGRDRVNEQFF. The DNA for the CDR3 is TGTGCCAGCAGCCAGGGTAGGGACAGGGTAAATGAGCAGTTCTTC.